A selection of T cell receptor beta chains follows, all from one sample in a study of STAT5B mutations in CD4+ large granular lymphocyte leukemia. This table comes from immunoSEQ multiplex PCR, and its TCRdb copy is limited to in-frame clones, with some not included. The sample shows 37,000 or so clones, around 85% of them seen only once. Sequencing used CD4+ T cells from blood buffy coats. Receptor source: a human donor in good health. CDR3s include the opening cysteine and the closing phenylalanine or tryptophan. D genes are given only for firm matches. A row's size may be missing; if present it is once, few, many or a size class.

clone_size j_call d_call v_call cdr3_aa cdr3_nt
- TRBJ1-1 TRBD1 TRBV27 CASSLVHMGRGQRNTEAFF TGTGCCAGCAGTTTAGTTCATATGGGTAGGGGACAGAGGAACACTGAAGCTTTCTTT
- TRBJ1-5 - TRBV28 CASSRGYSNQPQHF TGTGCCAGCAGTCGGGGCTATAGCAATCAGCCCCAGCATTTT
- TRBJ2-3 TRBD2 TRBV2 CARRLAGLSSTDTQYF TGTGCCAGACGTCTAGCGGGCCTCTCTAGCACAGATACGCAGTATTTT
once TRBJ2-3 - TRBV18 CASFIYTDTQYF TGTGCCAGCTTCATATATACAGATACGCAGTATTTT
once TRBJ2-2 TRBD1 TRBV28 CASNDRVTGELFF TGTGCCAGCAATGACAGGGTCACCGGGGAGCTGTTTTTT
- TRBJ1-1 - TRBV10-2 CASIPGGGGTEAFF TGCGCCAGCATCCCCGGCGGGGGAGGGACTGAAGCTTTCTTT
- TRBJ2-1 TRBD1 TRBV5-8 CASSLTQGTGYYNEQFF TGTGCCAGCAGCTTGACACAGGGGACAGGGTACTACAATGAGCAGTTCTTC
- TRBJ1-2 - TRBV4-2 CASSQAAENYGYTF TGTGCCAGCAGCCAAGCGGCAGAGAACTATGGCTACACCTTC
few TRBJ1-1 - TRBV5-6 CASSFGGLGEAFF TGTGCCAGCAGCTTTGGGGGGCTCGGAGAAGCTTTCTTT
few TRBJ2-7 - TRBV27 CASSSTGGWSEQYF TGTGCCAGCAGCTCCACTGGGGGATGGAGCGAGCAGTACTTC
- TRBJ1-5 - TRBV30 CAWSYRTVVGGNQPQHF TGTGCCTGGAGCTACCGAACGGTCGTGGGGGGCAATCAGCCCCAGCATTTT
- TRBJ2-3 TRBD2 TRBV30 CAWGGLAGADTQYF TGTGCCTGGGGGGGGCTAGCGGGAGCAGATACGCAGTATTTT
- TRBJ2-3 - TRBV20-1 CSATNTDTQYF TGCAGTGCTACCAACACAGATACGCAGTATTTT
once TRBJ2-1 TRBD1 TRBV19 CASSPGQGPNEQFF TGTGCCAGTAGTCCGGGACAGGGACCCAATGAGCAGTTCTTC
- TRBJ1-6 TRBD1 TRBV6-1 CASSESGQTSPLHF TGTGCCAGCAGTGAATCGGGACAGACTTCACCCCTCCACTTT
- TRBJ2-6 - TRBV18 CASSPAGVEGVAGANVLTF TGTGCCAGCTCACCCGCCGGGGTAGAGGGAGTAGCTGGGGCCAACGTCCTGACTTTC
- TRBJ1-2 TRBD1 TRBV29-1 CSVEGQGHGYTF TGCAGCGTAGAGGGACAGGGACATGGCTACACCTTC
- TRBJ1-5 - TRBV19 CASRSGLTNGAQHF TGCGCCAGTAGATCGGGACTCACCAATGGAGCCCAGCATTTT
- TRBJ2-1 TRBD2 TRBV27 CASSLEPGLAWYEQFF TGTGCCAGCAGTTTAGAACCGGGACTAGCGTGGTATGAGCAGTTCTTC
- TRBJ2-2 TRBD1 TRBV2 CASSVLQGDTGELFF TGTGCCAGCAGTGTTTTACAGGGGGACACCGGGGAGCTGTTTTTT
once TRBJ2-3 TRBD2 TRBV7-3 CASSLGEREDTQYF TGTGCCAGCAGCTTAGGGGAGCGGGAAGATACGCAGTATTTT
- TRBJ2-3 TRBD2 TRBV9 CASSETVAGGTDTQYF TGTGCCAGCAGCGAGACGGTCGCGGGGGGTACAGATACGCAGTATTTT
- TRBJ2-7 TRBD2 TRBV2 CASIPGLAGSGEQYF TGTGCCAGCATACCCGGACTAGCGGGATCGGGCGAGCAGTACTTC
once TRBJ1-2 - TRBV5-1 CASSLGANYGYTF TGCGCCAGCAGCTTGGGGGCTAACTATGGCTACACCTTC
- TRBJ2-7 - TRBV11-2 CASSLDQGPYEQYF TGTGCCAGCAGCTTAGATCAGGGTCCCTACGAGCAGTACTTC
- TRBJ1-1 TRBD1 TRBV7-9 CASSRQGVSTEAFF TGTGCCAGCAGCCGACAGGGCGTCAGTACTGAAGCTTTCTTT
- TRBJ2-1 - TRBV6-4 CASSHNYEQFF TGTGCCAGCAGCCACAATTACGAGCAGTTCTTC
once TRBJ2-1 - TRBV7-6 CASSLAYGSTYNEQFF TGTGCCAGCAGCTTAGCTTACGGTAGCACCTACAATGAGCAGTTCTTC
- TRBJ2-2 TRBD2 TRBV7-8 CASSQGLAGVTGELFF TGTGCCAGCAGCCAAGGACTAGCGGGAGTAACAGGGGAGCTGTTTTTT
- TRBJ2-5 TRBD2 TRBV5-1 CASSLAGGVETQYF TGCGCCAGCAGCTTGGCCGGGGGGGTTGAGACCCAGTACTTC
once TRBJ2-3 TRBD2 TRBV27 CASSRGLAGGPADTQYF TGTGCCAGCAGTAGAGGACTAGCGGGGGGGCCGGCAGATACGCAGTATTTT
- TRBJ2-5 TRBD2 TRBV10-3 CAISKGLAGQETQYF TGTGCCATCAGTAAGGGACTAGCGGGGCAAGAGACCCAGTACTTC
- TRBJ1-1 - TRBV5-1 CASSSGTPGTEAFF TGCGCCAGCAGCTCCGGGACCCCGGGCACTGAAGCTTTCTTT
- TRBJ2-2 - TRBV2 CASSVLGGPSDTGELFF TGTGCCAGCAGTGTATTGGGGGGCCCTTCAGACACCGGGGAGCTGTTTTTT
- TRBJ2-7 - TRBV6-7 CASSYTGYTDEQYF TGTGCCAGCAGTTATACGGGCTATACGGACGAGCAGTACTTC
once TRBJ2-6 TRBD1 TRBV19 CASSIRDRYSGANVLTF TGTGCCAGTAGTATACGGGACAGATACTCTGGGGCCAACGTCCTGACTTTC
- TRBJ1-4 - TRBV7-9 CASSATVMGEKLFF TGTGCCAGCAGCGCGACAGTAATGGGCGAAAAACTGTTTTTT
- TRBJ2-7 TRBD1 TRBV7-2 CASSYGTGDYEQYF TGTGCCAGCAGCTACGGGACAGGGGATTACGAGCAGTACTTC
once TRBJ1-1 - TRBV5-1 CASSGLTGTSTEAFF TGCGCCAGCAGCGGATTAACAGGGACTTCCACTGAAGCTTTCTTT
- TRBJ2-5 TRBD1 TRBV6-5 CASSYSTGQETQYF TGTGCCAGCAGTTACTCGACAGGGCAAGAGACCCAGTACTTC
- TRBJ1-2 - TRBV19 CASSMTQGYYGYTF TGTGCCAGTAGTATGACCCAGGGGTACTATGGCTACACCTTC
few TRBJ1-6 TRBD1 TRBV5-4 CASSLPGGDNSPLHF TGTGCCAGCAGCCTCCCAGGGGGCGATAATTCACCCCTCCACTTT
- TRBJ1-6 - TRBV10-3 CAISESMGGSYNSPLHF TGTGCCATCAGTGAGTCGATGGGGGGCTCCTATAATTCACCCCTCCACTTT
- TRBJ1-2 - TRBV21-1 CASSGRDRAKWNYGYTF TGTGCCAGCAGCGGCCGGGACAGGGCAAAATGGAACTATGGCTACACCTTC
few TRBJ1-5 - TRBV14 CASSQGPGGQPQHF TGTGCCAGCAGCCAAGGACCGGGGGGTCAGCCCCAGCATTTT
- TRBJ1-6 - TRBV6-1 CASRETDSPISGSPLHF TGTGCCAGCAGAGAAACGGACAGCCCCATATCGGGTTCACCCCTCCACTTT
- TRBJ2-1 TRBD2 TRBV7-3 CASSLLAGTYNEQFF TGTGCCAGCAGCTTACTAGCGGGTACCTACAATGAGCAGTTCTTC
- TRBJ2-1 TRBD2 TRBV19 CASSDRLAGGPNEQFF TGTGCCAGTAGTGATCGACTAGCGGGAGGGCCCAATGAGCAGTTCTTC
once TRBJ2-3 - TRBV5-1 CASSFSGLPQYF TGCGCCAGCAGCTTTTCGGGCCTTCCGCAGTATTTT
- TRBJ1-2 - TRBV7-9 CASSPGAPNGYTF TGTGCCAGCAGCCCGGGGGCCCCCAATGGCTACACCTTC
- TRBJ2-5 TRBD2 TRBV9 CASSVAPSGRAGAETQYF TGTGCCAGCAGCGTAGCTCCTAGCGGGAGGGCCGGGGCAGAGACCCAGTACTTC
- TRBJ2-2 - TRBV5-1 CASSLAGPGDTGELFF TGCGCCAGCAGCTTGGCGGGGCCTGGGGACACCGGGGAGCTGTTTTTT
- TRBJ1-1 - TRBV9 CASSVESRSEAFF TGTGCCAGCAGCGTAGAATCTCGCTCTGAAGCTTTCTTT